This TCR beta chain was sequenced during a study of beta chain features in type 1 diabetes (dated by TCRdb to 2016 to 2019). Notes on the research overall: Patients and healthy donors did not differ in mean age, gender distribution, total cell number or subset yield. Across all samples, fewer than 110,000,000 sorted cells were examined, and cell number per subset correlated strongly with RNA yield. In the study, TCRB repertoires of sorted circulating CD4+ T cell subsets from recently diagnosed type 1 diabetes patients were compared with those of matched healthy donors. Regulatory and stem cell-like memory subsets were isolated from only 8 patients and about eight healthy donors, whereas naive and central memory subsets came from all 30 or so donors.

Study-wide conclusions, independent of this receptor: Because cDNA was sequenced instead of genomic DNA, highly expressing activated cells could be over-represented, though the groups showed no difference in activation or CD3 levels. HLA sub-analyses involved small numbers of individuals, so any influence of HLA type on TCRB rearrangement remained unresolved. At VDJ recombination sites, patients with type 1 diabetes made fewer insertions and deleted more nucleotides, a pattern implying thymic rearrangement abnormalities. PCR might favor shorter templates, but patient and control samples were amplified and corrected together, so any skew would affect both groups equally. Type 1 diabetes patients showed a moderate but significant shortening of TCRB CDR3 length in all four CD4+ subsets. The naive, central memory and regulatory TCRB repertoires appeared to resemble one another more closely among patients than among healthy donors.

From each donor, a single peripheral blood sample of about 116 mL on average was drawn into heparinised tubes. Naive, central memory, regulatory and stem cell-like memory CD4+ T cells were sorted on a BD FACSAria II using a panel including CD45RO, CCR7, CD25, CD127, CD95 and CD27. A purity above 95% was achieved for all sorted populations. PBMCs were separated immediately by Lymphoprep density gradient centrifugation and were stained directly, without being cultured. Samples were stained and sorted in pairs, with one healthy donor and one patient per experiment, so that batch effects were minimized. As for this clone: What this receptor recognizes is not known. No base qualities exist here, and no much larger clone lies one base off it.

CDR1 and CDR2 are read off the germline V gene as SGHTA and FQGNSA. Germline trimming amounts to 6 bases on V and 5 bases on J, with 4 as the count of junction bases outside the gene matches. The CDR3 has 14 amino acids, counting the end cysteine and phenylalanine. The DNA shown is the 42-base CDR3, in frame from base 1. The High Capacity cDNA Reverse Transcription Kit was used to reverse transcribe all of the isolated RNA, meaning that expressed TCRB transcripts were what got sequenced. Deep immunoSEQ sequencing was applied to naive, central memory and regulatory T cell samples, giving an average of about 3.6 million total reads per sample. Sorted cells were lysed in RLT buffer, and RNA was extracted using DNase-treated RNeasy Micro or Mini kits according to cell number. To prevent cross-contamination, every cell subset was processed on its own, while patient and healthy donor samples were processed together. Using the immunoSEQ multiplex PCR, TCRB sequences were amplified from cDNA into 87-bp fragments spanning the CDR3 region. Amplicons were sequenced on the Illumina HiSeq platform. The authors' pipeline ran thus. PCR bias was computationally corrected using synthetic template baselines, reads within Hamming distance 2 were collapsed, and singletons that could not be merged were discarded. Reads were aligned against IMGT to assign V, D and J genes, CDR3 length and insertions or deletions at six rearrangement sites. Within each subset, clonotype counts were normalized to sorted cell number, and only after that were true diversity and Gini coefficients computed with the tcR R package. Repertoire sharing was quantified using the overlap coefficient calculated on TCRB nucleotide sequences. Held by TCRdb, this immuneACCESS table contains in-frame sequences only and omits some clones. Under half of the omission traces to an unresolved V gene where checked; the cause of the rest is unknown. From that table come the V and J calls and clone size; the DNA was used to work out D and trimming. Across this sample there are over 25,000 clones, with 50% to 65% seen only once. Together, the top ten hold over 1.2% of the sample.

Source material: Tregs from blood. Explained via the paper, the cell subset or site label denotes: regulatory CD4+ T cells. This clonotype was obtained from a woman in her late teens or twenties with type 1 diabetes. The chain is made from TRBV7-2 and TRBJ2-2; 9 junctional bases match TRBD1. The encoded CDR3 is CASRSGTGTGELFF. The sequenced DNA: TGTGCCAGCAGGTCCGGGACAGGGACCGGGGAGCTGTTTTTT. Full variable domain (CDR3 extended with the reference TRBV7-2 and TRBJ2-2 proteins): GAGVSQSPSNKVTEKGKDVELRCDPISGHTALYWYRQSLGQGLEFLIYFQGNSAPDKSGLPSDRFSAERTGGSVSTLTIQRTQQEDSAVYLCASRSGTGTGELFFGEGSRLTVL.